The 27 T cell receptor beta chains below all came from one sample that was sequenced in a study of T cells in Graves' hyperthyroidism and ophthalmopathy (dated by TCRdb to the late 2010s). The library was obtained by multiplex PCR. Instrument on record: Illumina HiSeq 2000. Amplification of TCR beta CDR3 regions was carried out from RNA transcripts. The TCR CDR3 was subjected to a first round of RT-PCR using the HTBI primer set and the Qiagen OneStep RT-PCR kit. TCRdb took the public reads, trimmed them with fastp at Q25, ran MiXCR for clone calling and kept in-frame beta chains. Each record represents a unique CDR3 protein, reported with the most common genes and DNA among its rows. This sample lists around 450,000 distinct CDR3 sequences; around 14% were detected once. The ten largest clones capture 11% to 15% of the sample. Sequencing was carried out using blood. The receptor source for this set is a woman in her late teens or twenties with Graves' hyperthyroidism.

This rearrangement joins TRBV6-9 to TRBJ2-7; perhaps TRBD1 as D (5 bases). Deletions cut 7 bases from V and 2 bases from J, with 15 bases between. Looked up from germline, CDR1 is MNHGY and CDR2 is SVAAGI. The CDR3 is made up of 14 amino acids. This chain's CDR3 is CASNSTASAYEQYF. The CDR3, as DNA: TGTGCCAGCAATTCGACAGCATCAGCCTACGAGCAGTACTTC.

This clonotype has a count of ten or more. Here the CDR3 reads CASRHTSGPQYF. DNA of the CDR3: TGTGCCAGCAGACACACTAGCGGTCCGCAGTACTTC. The chain couples TRBV6-2 or TRBV6-3 to TRBJ2-7; TRBD2 aligns across 8 bases. V lost 6 bases and J lost 9; bases outside the gene matches: 7. Looked up from germline, CDR1 is MNHEY and CDR2 is SVGEGT. The CDR3 has 12 residues.

This clonotype was counted ten times or more. CDR3 loop: CASSWGLYYGYTF. For the CDR3, the DNA is TGTGCCAGCAGTTGGGGCCTTTACTATGGCTACACCTTC. V gene TRBV6-1 combines with J gene TRBJ1-2, with TRBD1 as a possible D gene (5 bases). The length of the CDR3 is 13 residues. In germline, CDR1 is MNHNS, CDR2 SASEGT. The ends were cut back, 5 bases at V and 3 bases at J, with 10 bases in the middle.

This clonotype was seen at least ten times. V is TRBV25-1 and J is TRBJ2-4, with a tentative D call TRBD1 (6 bases). The CDR3 has 18 amino acids. CDR1 and CDR2 (germline): MGHDK, SYGVNS. The ends were cut back, 2 bases at V and 5 bases at J, with 22 bases in the middle. The CDR3: CASSEEQTGQYPQNIQYF. The DNA of the CDR3 is TGTGCCAGCAGTGAAGAGCAGACAGGCCAATACCCACAAAACATTCAGTACTTC.

This clonotype was counted only a few times. Possible read error: a much larger clone is one base away. V usage is TRBV6-1 and J usage is TRBJ1-1; the D is unclear. V was clipped by 7 bases and J by 4 bases, with 16 bases between them. Germline CDR1 MNHNS, CDR2 SASEGT. This CDR3 region has 14 residues. Written as DNA, the CDR3 is TGTGCCAGCACCCTACTTCGGGGTAGCACTGAAGCTTTCTTT. As protein: CASTLLRGSTEAFF.

This clonotype has a handful of counts. Germline is not matched at one junction end, which may reflect a read error. The V call is TRBV6-1, the J call TRBJ2-7; 8 bases match TRBD2. Per the germline V gene, CDR1 is MNHNS and CDR2 is SASEGT. The CDR3 spans 11 residues. The CDR3 spells CASSNRLAQHF. The CDR3 bases are TGTGCCAGCAGTAACCGACTAGCGCAGCACTTC.

This chain uses TRBV7-9 with TRBJ2-6, with 8 bases lining up with TRBD1. J was trimmed by 0 bases and V by 1 base; bases with no gene match: 5. The V gene's germline CDR1 is SEHNR and CDR2 FQNEAQ (reference sequence). The CDR3 totals 18 residues. The chain's CDR3 is CASSLGTGTNSGANVLTF. The DNA of the CDR3 is TGTGCCAGCAGCTTAGGGACAGGGACCAACTCTGGGGCCAACGTCCTGACTTTC. The full variable domain, in which reference TRBV7-9 and TRBJ2-6 provide the parts outside the CDR3, is DTGVSQNPRHKITKRGQNVTFRCDPISEHNRLYWYRQTLGQGPEFLTYFQNEAQLEKSRLLSDRFSAERPKGSFSTLEIQRTEQGDSAMYLCASSLGTGTNSGANVLTFGAGSRLTVL.

The V gene is TRBV7-9, the J gene TRBJ2-7; D is perhaps TRBD1 (5 bases). The V and J ends lost 5 bases and 3 bases respectively, with 14 bases between them. This CDR3 contains 14 residues. Looked up from germline, CDR1 is SEHNR and CDR2 is FQNEAQ (reference sequence). The CDR3 loop reads CASSLGSGHYEQYF. The CDR3, as DNA: TGTGCCAGCAGCCTGGGGTCAGGGCACTACGAGCAGTACTTC.

The chain carries TRBV20-1 and TRBJ2-7; TRBD2 might be the D (6 bases). Germline V gene lookup returns CDR1 DFQATT and CDR2 SNEGSKA (reference sequence). Trimming pared 5 bases from V and 1 base from J, leaving 18 bases between. The CDR3 has 15 residues. CDR3 loop: CSAPYLARLSYEQYF. As DNA, the CDR3 is TGCAGTGCTCCTTATCTAGCGAGGTTATCCTACGAGCAGTACTTC.

This clonotype occurred many times. The chain links TRBV7-9 to TRBJ2-5; tentative D call: TRBD1 (6 bases). The length of the CDR3 is 15 residues. Germline loops: CDR1 SEHNR, CDR2 FQNEAQ (reference sequence). The V and J ends lost 3 bases and 1 base respectively, with 12 bases between them. CDR3 residues: CASSLSGTSQETQYF. CDR3 sequence (DNA): TGTGCCAGCAGCTTGTCCGGGACAAGCCAAGAGACCCAGTACTTC.

This clonotype has just a few counts. This sequence joins TRBV14 and TRBJ2-5; D gene unclear. The CDR3 is 16 amino acids. V was shortened by 4 bases and J by 7 bases, with 22 bases between the two germline ends. Germline lookup yields CDR1 SGHDN and CDR2 FVKESK. CDR3 sequence (DNA): TGTGCCAGCAGCCCTTGGCGGCCTTCCCGCGAGGTGACCCAGTACTTC. It yields the protein CASSPWRPSREVTQYF.

In regard to this clonotype: The conserved phenylalanine or tryptophan normally closing the CDR3 is absent here, so this likely arose from a read error. V and J are TRBV20-1 and TRBJ2-5; 14 bases match TRBD2. The CDR3 covers 16 residues. Per the germline V gene, CDR1 is DFQATT and CDR2 is SNEGSKA (reference sequence). J lost 1 base, V lost 3 bases, and 4 bases had no gene match. The CDR3, as DNA: TGCAGTGCTAGCTTCGGACTAGCGGGGGGCCAAGAGACCCAGTACTCC. It is translated as CSASFGLAGGQETQYS.

The sample holds many counts of this clonotype. The CDR3 DNA sequence: TGTGCCACCAGTAAGGACTGGACTACATACAATGAGCAGTTCTTC. It translates to CATSKDWTTYNEQFF. The genes are TRBV24-1 and TRBJ2-1, with D maybe TRBD2 (6 bases). CDR1 and CDR2 (germline): KGHDR, SFDVKD. CDR3 length equals 15 residues. Trimming cost V 6 bases and J 4 bases, with 15 bases left between them.

Here the CDR3 DNA reads TGCAGCGTTGGGATAGCTTACGAGCAGTACTTC. The encoded protein is CSVGIAYEQYF. The genes are TRBV29-1 and TRBJ2-7; D not resolved. The germline gives CDR1 SQVTM, CDR2 ANQGSEA. Trimming took 4 bases from V and 4 from J, leaving 8 bases between them. The CDR3 is made up of 11 amino acids.

This clonotype was detected many times. The V gene is TRBV28, the J gene TRBJ1-5; the D is unclear. Germline values: CDR1 MDHEN, CDR2 SYDVKM. Trimming took off 6 bases at V and 2 bases at J, with 17 bases between the two ends. The length of the CDR3 is 16 residues. The CDR3 is CASSKPQWKGNQPQHF. The DNA for the CDR3 is TGTGCCAGCAGCAAACCCCAGTGGAAGGGCAATCAGCCCCAGCATTTT.

This clonotype was observed at least ten times. The chain carries TRBV3-1 and TRBJ1-5; 8 nucleotides align to TRBD1. V lost 3 bases to trimming and J lost 7 bases; unmatched junction nucleotides: 11. CDR3 size: 16 residues. Germline CDR1 and CDR2: LGHDT and YNNKEL (reference sequence). The CDR3: CASSHAGTGGRQPQHF. Here the CDR3 DNA reads TGTGCCAGCAGCCATGCCGGTACAGGGGGACGACAGCCCCAGCATTTT.

This clonotype has just a few counts. This sequence joins TRBV2 and TRBJ1-5; unclear D gene. The V gene's germline CDR1 is SNHLY and CDR2 FYNNEI. V was pared by 1 base and J by 1 base, with 8 bases between. The CDR3 length is 15 residues. The chain's CDR3 is CASSEGKLSNQPQHF. The CDR3 bases are TGTGCCAGCAGTGAAGGGAAATTGAGCAATCAGCCCCAGCATTTT.

The table lists this clonotype with a few counts. J is TRBJ2-1 and V is TRBV14, with 7 bases matching TRBD2. Germline V gene data show CDR1 as SGHDN and CDR2 as FVKESK. The J segment lost 5 bases and the V segment lost 3 bases, leaving 4 bases of the junction unmatched. The CDR3 consists of 14 residues. The CDR3 DNA reads TGTGCCAGCAGCCACGCGGGAGTGCACAATGAGCAGTTCTTC. Translated, it gives CASSHAGVHNEQFF.

This clonotype was seen many times. The J gene is TRBJ2-3, the V gene TRBV7-9, with D uncertain. The V gene lost 5 bases and the J gene lost 6 bases, with 6 bases spanning the gap. The length of the CDR3 is 11 residues. Germline-derived CDR1 and CDR2 are SEHNR and FQNEAQ (reference sequence). The CDR3 loop is CASSPRDTQYF. The DNA of the CDR3 is TGTGCCAGCAGCCCCCGTGATACGCAGTATTTT.

This clonotype was observed a few times. The chain joins TRBV29-1 to TRBJ2-5; perhaps TRBD1 as D (5 bases). CDR1 is SQVTM and CDR2 is ANQGSEA in the germline V gene. The CDR3 loop spans 13 amino acids. V lost 3 bases, J lost 4 bases, and 12 bases lay in between. As DNA, the CDR3 is TGCAGCGTTGACCGGACAACGGGAGAGACCCAGTACTTC. Amino acids: CSVDRTTGETQYF.

The gene calls are TRBV13 and TRBJ1-2; D may be TRBD1 (5 bases). Germline V gene lookup returns CDR1 PRHDT and CDR2 FYEKMQ (reference sequence). The CDR3 sequence is 16 residues long. V was pared by 4 bases and J by 3 bases, with 18 bases between. The CDR3 is CASSSWDSQGDYGYTF. CDR3 nucleotides: TGTGCCAGCAGCTCATGGGACTCCCAAGGGGACTATGGCTACACCTTC.

About this clonotype: This may be a read error, as it is one base from a much larger clone. The genes are TRBV20-1 and TRBJ1-1, with D possibly being TRBD1 (5 bases). The CDR3 loop spans 13 amino acids. Trimming shortened V by 4 bases and J by 1 base, and 10 bases separated the two germline ends. Germline V gene lookup returns CDR1 DFQATT and CDR2 SNEGSKA (reference sequence). Here the CDR3 reads CSATGRANTEAFF. In DNA, the CDR3 is TGCAGTGCTACGGGCAGGGCGAACACTGAAGCTTTCTTT.

This clonotype was seen ten or more times. The V call is TRBV7-3, the J call TRBJ2-1; the match to TRBD2 covers 11 bases. Germline CDR1 SGHTA, CDR2 FQGTGA. The CDR3 is 16 amino acids. The ends lost 5 bases at V and 4 bases at J; junction bases unmatched: 7. For the CDR3, the DNA is TGTGCCAGCAGCCTCGGGACTAGCGGCCCATACAATGAGCAGTTCTTC. Amino acid sequence: CASSLGTSGPYNEQFF.

At least ten counts were recorded for this clonotype. This chain connects TRBV29-1 to TRBJ2-1; 8 nucleotides agree with TRBD2. The length of the CDR3 is 14 residues. Germline V gives CDR1 SQVTM, CDR2 ANQGSEA. V shed 5 bases, J shed 5 bases, and the junction held 8 bases outside the gene matches. The CDR3 spells CSVRHGGGHNEQFF. CDR3 DNA: TGCAGCGTTCGACACGGGGGGGGACACAATGAGCAGTTCTTC.

This chain links TRBV7-2 with TRBJ1-2; D is ambiguous. Trimming removed 2 bases at V and 3 bases at J, with 7 bases between. Germline V gene lookup returns CDR1 SGHTA and CDR2 FQGNSA. This CDR3 has 13 residues. The CDR3 sequence is CASSLWQDYGYTF. The CDR3 DNA is TGTGCCAGCAGCTTATGGCAGGACTATGGCTACACCTTC.

The gene calls are TRBV5-5 and TRBJ2-3; 7 bases are a match to TRBD1. V lost 4 bases and J lost 8; bases outside the gene matches: 4. Germline V lookup: CDR1 SGHKS, CDR2 YYEKEE (reference sequence). CDR3 length equals 12 residues. The CDR3 is CASSQGESTQYF. In DNA, the CDR3 is TGTGCCAGCAGCCAGGGGGAGAGTACGCAGTATTTT.

The chain couples TRBV5-1 to TRBJ1-1; TRBD1 agrees at 7 bases. CDR1 and CDR2 (germline): SGHRS, YFSETQ. The ends lost 4 bases at V and 5 bases at J; junction bases unmatched: 11. The CDR3 is 15 amino acids. The CDR3 bases are TGCGCCAGCAGCCCGGAGGGGGCTGGGGGGACTGAAGCTTTCTTT. Translating gives CASSPEGAGGTEAFF.